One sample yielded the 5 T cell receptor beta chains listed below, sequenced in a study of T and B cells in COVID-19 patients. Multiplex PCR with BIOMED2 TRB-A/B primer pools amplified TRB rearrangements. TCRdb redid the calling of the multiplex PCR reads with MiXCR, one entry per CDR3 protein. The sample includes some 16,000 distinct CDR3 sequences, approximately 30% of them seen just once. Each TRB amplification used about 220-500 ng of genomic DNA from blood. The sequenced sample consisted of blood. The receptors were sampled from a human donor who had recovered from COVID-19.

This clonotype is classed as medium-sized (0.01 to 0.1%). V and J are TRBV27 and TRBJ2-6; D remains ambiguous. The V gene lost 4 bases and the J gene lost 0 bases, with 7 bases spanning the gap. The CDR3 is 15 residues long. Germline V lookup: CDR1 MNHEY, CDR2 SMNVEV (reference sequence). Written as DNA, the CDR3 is TGTGCCAGCAGTTCCACCCTCTCTGGGGCCAACGTCCTGACTTTC. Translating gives CASSSTLSGANVLTF. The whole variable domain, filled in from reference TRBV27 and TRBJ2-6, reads EAQVTQNPRYLITVTGKKLTVTCSQNMNHEYMSWYRQDPGLGLRQIYYSMNVEVTDKGDVPEGYKVSRKEKRNFPLILESPSPNQTSLYFCASSSTLSGANVLTFGAGSRLTVL.

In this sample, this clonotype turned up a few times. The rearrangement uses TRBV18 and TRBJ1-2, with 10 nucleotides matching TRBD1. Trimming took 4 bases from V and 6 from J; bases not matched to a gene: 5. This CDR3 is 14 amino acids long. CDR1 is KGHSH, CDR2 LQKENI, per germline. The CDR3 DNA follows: TGTGCCAGCTCACTAGGACAGGGGGACCATGGCTACACCTTC. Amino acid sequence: CASSLGQGDHGYTF. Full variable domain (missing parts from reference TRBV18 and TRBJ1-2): NAGVMQNPRHLVRRRGQEARLRCSPMKGHSHVYWYRQLPEEGLKFMVYLQKENIIDESGMPKERFSAEFPKEGPSILRIQQVVRGDSAAYFCASSLGQGDHGYTFGSGTRLTVV.

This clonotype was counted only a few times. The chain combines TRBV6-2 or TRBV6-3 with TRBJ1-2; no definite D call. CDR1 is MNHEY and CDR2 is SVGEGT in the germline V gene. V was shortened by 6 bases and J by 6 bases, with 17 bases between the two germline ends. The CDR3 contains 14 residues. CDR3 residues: CASSRNTQADGYTF. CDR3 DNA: TGTGCCAGCAGCCGAAATACGCAGGCGGATGGCTACACCTTC.

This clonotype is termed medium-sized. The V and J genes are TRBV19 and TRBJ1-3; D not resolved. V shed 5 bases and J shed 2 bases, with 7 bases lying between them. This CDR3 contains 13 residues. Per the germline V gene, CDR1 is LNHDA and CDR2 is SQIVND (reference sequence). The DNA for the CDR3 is TGTGCCAGTAGTGAGACTCCTGGAAACACCATATATTTT. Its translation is CASSETPGNTIYF.

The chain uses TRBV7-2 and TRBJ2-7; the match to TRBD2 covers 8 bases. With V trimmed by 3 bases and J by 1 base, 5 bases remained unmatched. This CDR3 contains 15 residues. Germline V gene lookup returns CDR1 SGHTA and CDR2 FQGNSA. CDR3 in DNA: TGTGCCAGCAGCTTCAGAAGCGGGAGATCCTACGAGCAGTACTTC. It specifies CASSFRSGRSYEQYF. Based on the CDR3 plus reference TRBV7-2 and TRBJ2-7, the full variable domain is GAGVSQSPSNKVTEKGKDVELRCDPISGHTALYWYRQSLGQGLEFLIYFQGNSAPDKSGLPSDRFSAERTGGSVSTLTIQRTQQEDSAVYLCASSFRSGRSYEQYFGPGTRLTVT.